The 7 T cell receptor beta chains below all came from one sample that was sequenced in a study of T cell changes during pregnancy in multiple sclerosis. Measured with immunoSEQ multiplex PCR; TCRdb has only the in-frame clones, and not every one. The sample consists of approximately 70,000 clones, roughly 92% of them appearing once. The specimen was peripheral blood, collected in the second trimester of pregnancy. These receptors were obtained from a female donor with multiple sclerosis, enrolled in a pregnancy study.

The genes are TRBV6-6 and TRBJ2-7, with 7 bases matching TRBD1. CDR1 is MNHNY, CDR2 SVGAGI, per germline (reference sequence). With 3 bases clipped from V and 3 bases from J, the junction kept 2 bases outside the gene matches. The CDR3 extends over 13 amino acids. The CDR3 region has the DNA TGTGCCAGCAGTTATTACAGGGGCTACGAGCAGTACTTC. As protein: CASSYYRGYEQYF.

The chain recombines TRBV19 with TRBJ2-3, with 8 bases that match TRBD2. Unmatched junction bases numbered 11, after V lost 7 bases and J lost 2 bases. The CDR3 runs to 16 residues. Germline CDR1 is LNHDA and CDR2 is SQIVND (reference sequence). CDR3 sequence (DNA): TGTGCCAGTACCCCCGCGGGGGGCGGAAACACAGATACGCAGTATTTT. Translated: CASTPAGGGNTDTQYF.

The chain combines TRBV6-5 with TRBJ1-2, with 7 bases lining up with TRBD1. Germline V gene sequence: CDR1 MNHEY, CDR2 SVGAGI. The J segment lost 2 bases and the V segment lost 2 bases, leaving 2 bases of the junction unmatched. The CDR3 runs 14 residues. The CDR3 protein is CASSYGGQNYGYTF. The CDR3 DNA reads as TGTGCCAGCAGTTACGGGGGACAGAACTATGGCTACACCTTC.

V and J are TRBV9 and TRBJ1-2; 7 bases are shared with TRBD1. Germline V gene data show CDR1 as SGDLS and CDR2 as YYNGEE. CDR3 length equals 14 residues. The V gene end was trimmed by 6 bases and the J gene end by 3 bases; junction bases not matched to a gene: 8. The CDR3 is CASTQGFFDYGYTF. In DNA form, the CDR3 reads TGTGCCAGCACACAGGGGTTTTTCGACTATGGCTACACCTTC.

This chain uses TRBV5-4 with TRBJ2-5; D may be TRBD2 (5 bases). Germline CDR1 is SGHNT and CDR2 is YYREEE (reference sequence). The CDR3 loop spans 13 amino acids. Trimming removed 4 bases from V and 8 bases from J, with 15 bases in between. CDR3 sequence reads: CASSPWDAGTQYF. The CDR3 DNA reads as TGTGCCAGCAGCCCCTGGGATGCGGGTACCCAGTACTTC. Using reference TRBV5-4 and TRBJ2-5 for the parts outside the CDR3, the full variable domain is ETGVTQSPTHLIKTRGQQVTLRCSSQSGHNTVSWYQQALGQGPQFIFQYYREEENGRGNFPPRFSGLQFPNYSSELNVNALELDDSALYLCASSPWDAGTQYFGPGTRLLVL.

The genes are TRBV25-1 and TRBJ2-7; 7 bases align to TRBD1. Germline V CDR1 and CDR2: MGHDK, SYGVNS. This CDR3 region has 13 residues. V lost 7 bases to trimming and J lost 2 bases; unmatched junction nucleotides: 5. CDR3 loop: CASIAGGTYEQYF. The CDR3 bases are TGTGCCAGCATAGCAGGGGGTACCTACGAGCAGTACTTC.

This chain uses TRBV7-7 with TRBJ2-5, with D unclear. This CDR3 spans 15 amino acids. The V end lost 3 bases, the J end lost 3 bases, and 14 bases lay between the germline ends. The germline gives CDR1 SSHAT, CDR2 FNYEAQ (reference sequence). In DNA, the CDR3 is TGTGCCAGCAGCTTGGGCTTAACCCCTAAAGAGACCCAGTACTTC. It encodes CASSLGLTPKETQYF.